One and the same sample provided the 26 T cell receptor beta chains below, sequenced in a study of T cell repertoires in cytomegalovirus infection. One entry per CDR3 protein, called by TCRdb with MiXCR from the reads. Of under 150,000 distinct CDR3 sequences in the sample, less than 9.5% were seen once. Sample: PBMCs. The receptors stem from a human donor in good health (CMV status not recorded). Some clones in this sample may be carry-over from other donors' samples.

The DNA of the CDR3 is TGTGCCAGCAGCCAGAGGACGGGCTCCTACAATGAGCAGTTCTTC. Translation gives CASSQRTGSYNEQFF. The V call is TRBV3-1, the J call TRBJ2-1, with D hard to call. Germline V gives CDR1 LGHDT, CDR2 YNNKEL (reference sequence). The CDR3 covers 15 residues. V gave up 3 bases and J gave up 0 bases, with 9 bases separating them.

A word on this clonotype: This likely comes from a read error, as the CDR3 has no conserved phenylalanine or tryptophan at its end. The gene calls are TRBV12-3 or TRBV12-4 and TRBJ2-1, with 16 bases fitting TRBD2. This CDR3 is built from 21 residues. V gave up 7 bases and J gave up 2 bases; unmatched junction bases: 17. The CDR3 DNA is TGTGCCAGCAAGGCTAGCACCGGGACTAGCGGGGGGGTTACCCCCTACAATGAGCAGTTCGTT. It translates to CASKASTGTSGGVTPYNEQFV.

This clonotype showed up many times. In DNA form, the CDR3 reads TGTGCCAGCAGCCTGTCACCGGAGGGCCTAGGGCCCCTCCACTTT. Its translation is CASSLSPEGLGPLHF. The chain employs TRBV9 and TRBJ1-6; unclear D gene. Germline assignment: CDR1 SGDLS and CDR2 YYNGEE. This CDR3 has 15 residues. The V end lost 4 bases, the J end lost 13 bases, and 21 bases lay between the germline ends.

V and J are TRBV12-3 or TRBV12-4 and TRBJ1-4; 10 bases are shared with TRBD1. Germline trimming cut 6 bases from V and 8 bases from J; bases unmatched to any gene: 6. The CDR3 has 14 amino acids. The CDR3: CASSPGQGLEKLFF. The DNA of the CDR3 is TGTGCCAGCAGCCCGGGACAGGGGTTGGAAAAACTGTTTTTT.

The chain uses TRBV20-1 and TRBJ2-7; D not resolved. Trimming took off 2 bases at V and 6 bases at J, with 11 bases between the two ends. The CDR3 loop spans 12 amino acids. Germline V gives CDR1 DFQATT, CDR2 SNEGSKA (reference sequence). The CDR3 DNA reads TGCAGTGCTAGACAATCGGAATCCGAGCAGTACTTC. Encoded protein: CSARQSESEQYF.

This chain connects TRBV5-1 to TRBJ2-5; D call uncertain. CDR3 size: 13 residues. V was pared by 3 bases and J by 2 bases, with 8 bases between. Per germline, CDR1 SGHRS and CDR2 YFSETQ. CDR3 region: CASSSSPQETQYF. The CDR3 nucleotides are TGCGCCAGCAGCTCGAGTCCGCAAGAGACCCAGTACTTC.

This clonotype was seen at least ten times. V gene TRBV2 combines with J gene TRBJ1-1; 7 nucleotides agree with TRBD1. Looked up from germline, CDR1 is SNHLY and CDR2 is FYNNEI. Trimming took 8 bases from V and 4 from J; bases not matched to a gene: 13. CDR3 length equals 15 residues. Here the CDR3 DNA reads TGTGCCAGCGGAGCGTCAGGGGGTAGCGGCACTGAAGCTTTCTTT. Translated, it gives CASGASGGSGTEAFF. Together with reference TRBV2 and TRBJ1-1, the CDR3 gives the full variable domain: EPEVTQTPSHQVTQMGQEVILRCVPISNHLYFYWYRQILGQKVEFLVSFYNNEISEKSEIFDDQFSVERPDGSNFTLKIRSTKLEDSAMYFCASGASGGSGTEAFFGQGTRLTVV.

Many counts were recorded for this clonotype. This chain uses TRBV7-3 with TRBJ1-2; tentatively, D is TRBD1 (5 bases). With 5 bases removed from V and 8 bases from J, the gap between germline ends came to 15 bases. The CDR3 is 13 amino acids. Germline CDR1 SGHTA, CDR2 FQGTGA. In DNA form, the CDR3 reads TGTGCCAGCAGCCCGGAGGGGCGCCGGGGCTACACCTTC. Translation gives CASSPEGRRGYTF.

This clonotype was found many times. The gene calls are TRBV28 and TRBJ2-7; tentatively, D is TRBD1 or TRBD2 (6 bases each). Trimming took 1 base from V and 4 from J, leaving 17 bases between them. This CDR3 contains 16 residues. Germline V CDR1 and CDR2: MDHEN, SYDVKM. As DNA, the CDR3 is TGTGCCAGCAGTTTATCCGCCTCAGTAGGGGGGTACGAGCAGTACTTC. Protein sequence: CASSLSASVGGYEQYF.

A few counts support this clonotype. J is TRBJ1-1 and V is TRBV2; D is ambiguous. Deletions cut 2 bases from V and 0 bases from J, with 7 bases between. This CDR3 has 14 residues. Germline V gene sequence: CDR1 SNHLY, CDR2 FYNNEI. The CDR3 here is CASSERQVNTEAFF. Written as DNA, the CDR3 is TGTGCCAGCAGTGAACGGCAAGTGAACACTGAAGCTTTCTTT.

Ten or more counts support this clonotype. This chain uses TRBV28 with TRBJ1-5; D unclear. There are 15 residues in the CDR3. CDR1 and CDR2 from the germline V gene are MDHEN and SYDVKM. Deletions cut 7 bases from V and 3 bases from J, with 16 bases between. CDR3 DNA: TGTGCCAGCACCCGGACTGGGGAGCCCAATCAGCCCCAGCATTTT. Amino acids: CASTRTGEPNQPQHF.

This clonotype was recorded many times. The chain links TRBV7-9 to TRBJ1-1, with a tentative D call TRBD1 (6 bases). There are 12 residues in the CDR3. V was cut by 6 bases and J by 4 bases, with 9 bases left in between. The germline V gene encodes CDR1 SEHNR and CDR2 FQNEAQ (reference sequence). The CDR3 here is CASRQGATEAFF. Written as DNA, the CDR3 is TGTGCCAGCAGACAGGGTGCCACTGAAGCTTTCTTT.

This clonotype came up a few times. The rearrangement links TRBV6-6 to TRBJ1-1, with D unclear. The germline gives CDR1 MNHNY, CDR2 SVGAGI (reference sequence). V was shortened by 5 bases and J by 1 base, with 8 bases between the two germline ends. CDR3 length: 13 residues. The CDR3 coding sequence is TGTGCCAGCAGTAAAAACGGGAACACTGAAGCTTTCTTT. As protein: CASSKNGNTEAFF.

The table lists this clonotype with many counts. The chain is built from TRBV28 and TRBJ1-5; D unresolved. The germline V gene encodes CDR1 MDHEN and CDR2 SYDVKM. Trimming removed 3 bases at V and 6 bases at J, with 9 bases between. CDR3 length: 13 amino acids. The CDR3 region is CASSLSGLQPQHF. The CDR3 DNA is TGTGCCAGCAGTTTGAGTGGGCTTCAGCCCCAGCATTTT.

In this sample, this clonotype turned up many times. The J gene is TRBJ2-5, the V gene TRBV12-3 or TRBV12-4, with a weak D call TRBD1 (6 bases). CDR3 size: 15 residues. V gave up 3 bases and J gave up 4 bases, with 15 bases separating them. DNA for the CDR3: TGTGCCAGCAGTTTTCGATCCCAGGGGCGAGAGACCCAGTACTTC. It yields the protein CASSFRSQGRETQYF.

Of note for this clonotype: One base away lies a much larger clone, so this may be a sequencing read error. The chain has TRBV7-9 and TRBJ1-4, with D possibly being TRBD1 (6 bases). V lost 2 bases, J lost 4 bases, and 29 bases lay in between. The CDR3 consists of 21 residues. Germline loops: CDR1 SEHNR, CDR2 FQNEAQ (reference sequence). In DNA form, the CDR3 reads TGTGCCAGCAGCTTACCGCGTTCTCTCGGACAGACCCCTTGGGATAATGAAAAACTGTTTTTT. It specifies CASSLPRSLGQTPWDNEKLFF.

This clonotype was detected ten times or more. The chain is built from TRBV7-8 and TRBJ2-1, with no clear D. The ends were cut back, 2 bases at V and 3 bases at J, with 11 bases in the middle. Germline V gene lookup returns CDR1 SGHVS and CDR2 FQNEAQ. The CDR3 totals 15 residues. DNA of the CDR3: TGTGCCAGCAGCTTAAGGGCCTTTGGCTACAATGAGCAGTTCTTC. Translated: CASSLRAFGYNEQFF.

This clonotype was picked up many times. The rearrangement links TRBV2 to TRBJ2-6; D perhaps matches TRBD1 (6 bases). The CDR3 totals 17 residues. CDR1 and CDR2 (germline): SNHLY, FYNNEI. Trimming removed 6 bases from V and 2 bases from J, with 17 bases in between. CDR3 loop: CASSAETGFAGANVLTF. The CDR3 DNA reads as TGTGCCAGCAGCGCCGAGACAGGCTTTGCTGGGGCCAACGTCCTGACTTTC.

The V call is TRBV7-9, the J call TRBJ1-2; D perhaps matches TRBD1 (5 bases). V shed 6 bases and J shed 5 bases, with 16 bases lying between them. Germline CDR1 and CDR2: SEHNR and FQNEAQ (reference sequence). The CDR3 sequence is 14 residues long. The CDR3 region has the DNA TGTGCCAGCAGTCCGGCTTCCCGGGGGTATGGCTACACCTTC. As protein: CASSPASRGYGYTF. The entire variable domain, with the rest obtained from reference TRBV7-9 and TRBJ1-2, is as follows: DTGVSQNPRHKITKRGQNVTFRCDPISEHNRLYWYRQTLGQGPEFLTYFQNEAQLEKSRLLSDRFSAERPKGSFSTLEIQRTEQGDSAMYLCASSPASRGYGYTFGSGTRLTVV.

This clonotype was seen a few times. This sequence joins TRBV29-1 and TRBJ1-1, with D hard to call. Germline V gene data show CDR1 as SQVTM and CDR2 as ANQGSEA. V was pared by 6 bases and J by 1 base, with 15 bases between. The CDR3 has 14 residues. The CDR3 sequence: CSVLRSGGNTEAFF. CDR3 nucleotide sequence: TGCAGCGTCCTCCGATCTGGTGGGAACACTGAAGCTTTCTTT.

This clonotype was seen at least ten times. This CDR3 reads CASSLGAKILFF. CDR3 sequence (DNA): TGTGCCAGCAGCCTCGGGGCGAAAATCCTGTTTTTT. V is TRBV12-3 or TRBV12-4 and J is TRBJ1-4, with TRBD1 as a possible D gene (5 bases). The V gene lost 6 bases and the J gene lost 14 bases, with 16 bases spanning the gap. The CDR3 is 12 residues long.

This clonotype was counted ten times or more. The chain uses TRBV28 and TRBJ2-3, with D possibly TRBD1 on 5 matching bases. CDR1 and CDR2 from the germline V gene are MDHEN and SYDVKM. The V end lost 3 bases, the J end lost 0 bases, and 13 bases lay between the germline ends. The CDR3 is 16 amino acids. The CDR3 DNA reads TGTGCCAGCAGTTTCATCACAGGAGCTAGCACAGATACGCAGTATTTT. It encodes CASSFITGASTDTQYF.

The J gene is TRBJ2-3, the V gene TRBV28; possibly TRBD1 or TRBD2 for D (5 bases each). Germline CDR1 reads MDHEN; CDR2 reads SYDVKM. This CDR3 has 16 amino acids. Trimming cost V 5 bases and J 2 bases, with 17 bases left between them. CDR3 bases: TGTGCCAGCAGTGAATCTGGGACGGAAAACACAGATACGCAGTATTTT. Protein sequence: CASSESGTENTDTQYF.

With regard to this clonotype: Since a much larger clone is just one base distant, this may be a read error. CDR3 protein: CASSLVRDGYNF. In nucleotides, the CDR3 is TGTGCCAGCAGCTTAGTCAGGGATGGCTACAACTTC. The V call is TRBV7-2, the J call TRBJ1-2; weak D call: TRBD1 (5 bases). The CDR3 is 12 residues long. Germline V lookup: CDR1 SGHTA, CDR2 FQGNSA.

This clonotype was recorded at least ten times. The rearrangement links TRBV2 to TRBJ2-5; D might be TRBD2 (5 bases). Trimming removed 7 bases at V and 1 base at J, with 13 bases between. The CDR3 runs 14 residues. CDR1 is SNHLY and CDR2 is FYNNEI in the germline V gene. The CDR3 loop is CASTRLGIQETQYF. Here the CDR3 DNA reads TGTGCCAGCACCCGACTCGGGATCCAAGAGACCCAGTACTTC.

This clonotype was picked up many times. The chain recombines TRBV12-3 or TRBV12-4 with TRBJ1-1; D ambiguous. The CDR3 has 15 residues. V dropped 6 bases and J dropped 0 bases, with 14 bases sitting between them. CDR3 protein: CASSSSRPMNTEAFF. Written as DNA, the CDR3 is TGTGCCAGCAGCAGCAGCAGGCCAATGAACACTGAAGCTTTCTTT.